This TCR beta chain was captured in a study of cytomegalovirus exposure and HLA in healthy donors. Study at large: The 110 or so validation repertoires used the same platform as the roughly 670 first-cohort repertoires, a later analysis reported.

An approximately 120-subject validation cohort, separate from the 666-subject first cohort, supplied the donors. The assay was immunoSEQ multiplex PCR, and TCRdb's table has in-frame clones only and misses some. In the table there are over 250,000 clones, around 90% of which are singletons. V was shortened by 3 bases and J by 3 bases, with 15 bases between the two germline ends. CDR3 length: 15 amino acids. The germline V gene encodes CDR1 MNHEY and CDR2 SMNVEV (reference sequence). General study points: According to a later analysis, TCR clusters from the first cohort tended to co-occur in the roughly 120 validation repertoires.

On this clone itself: The antigen is unknown.

What was sequenced was PBMCs. The sequence came from a woman in her twenties or thirties in good health and CMV-seropositive. V gene TRBV27 combines with J gene TRBJ2-7; a weak D match, TRBD1 (5 bases). CDR3 nucleotide sequence: TGTGCCAGCAGTTTGGGGCGTGTGACCCTCTACGAGCAGTACTTC. Translation: CASSLGRVTLYEQYF.